Below are 8 T cell receptor beta chains sequenced from a single sample in a study of response to subunit inactivated influenza vaccine. TCRdb called the RT-PCR reads again in MiXCR, with one record for every CDR3 protein. There are around 500,000 distinct CDR3 sequences in the sample; approximately 10% occur only once, and around 12% lies in the top ten. This specimen consisted of PBMCs from blood, obtained more than 35 days after vaccination. These receptors were taken from a man aged 45-60 years who received an inactivated influenza vaccine.

This clonotype occurred many times. The germline gene is not matched at one end of the junction; a read error may be the cause. The V gene is TRBV20-1, the J gene TRBJ1-1; no clear D gene. The CDR3 totals 11 residues. The germline gives CDR1 DFQATT, CDR2 SNEGSKA (reference sequence). CDR3 region: CSATKMTSSLF. For the CDR3, the DNA is TGCAGTGCCACGAAAATGACATCCTCCCTCTTT.

This rearrangement joins TRBV5-1 to TRBJ2-7, with 9 bases identical to TRBD2. V lost 0 bases to trimming and J lost 6 bases; unmatched junction nucleotides: 10. CDR1 is SGHRS and CDR2 is YFSETQ in the germline V gene. The CDR3 consists of 16 residues. The CDR3 here is CASSLEAGGRASEQYF. The CDR3 region has the DNA TGCGCCAGCAGCTTGGAAGCAGGCGGGAGGGCCAGCGAGCAGTACTTC.

This clonotype was counted a few times. The genes are TRBV5-6 and TRBJ2-4; D may match TRBD1 or TRBD2 (7 bases each). Trimming took off 6 bases at V and 3 bases at J, with 13 bases between the two ends. Germline CDR1 is SGHDT and CDR2 is YYEEEE. The CDR3 totals 14 residues. CDR3 amino acids: CASNPRGGKNIQYF. CDR3 bases: TGTGCCAGCAACCCCAGGGGGGGCAAAAACATTCAGTACTTC.

In this sample, this clonotype turned up many times. V usage is TRBV20-1 and J usage is TRBJ2-1; 10 bases are shared with TRBD2. V lost 3 bases to trimming and J lost 4 bases; unmatched junction nucleotides: 3. Germline assignment: CDR1 DFQATT and CDR2 SNEGSKA (reference sequence). The CDR3 has 14 residues. The CDR3 reads CSASRLAGYNEQFF. The CDR3 DNA sequence: TGCAGTGCTAGTCGACTAGCGGGTTACAATGAGCAGTTCTTC.

In its sample, this clonotype was seen many times. This chain links TRBV7-8 with TRBJ2-7; a weak D match, TRBD2 (6 bases). This CDR3 is 15 amino acids long. Per the germline V gene, CDR1 is SGHVS and CDR2 is FQNEAQ. V lost 7 bases and J 4 bases, leaving 20 bases between the germline ends. CDR3 sequence: CASTKMTAGGYEQYF. The CDR3 DNA sequence: TGTGCCAGCACCAAAATGACAGCGGGTGGTTACGAGCAGTACTTC.

This clonotype occurred a few times. The chain recombines TRBV29-1 with TRBJ2-3; a weak D match, TRBD2 (5 bases). CDR3 size: 10 residues. Deletions cut 7 bases from V and 4 bases from J, with 6 bases between. Germline V gives CDR1 SQVTM, CDR2 ANQGSEA. The CDR3 loop reads CSGGADTQYF. The CDR3 DNA reads TGCAGCGGGGGAGCAGATACGCAGTATTTT.

This clonotype was observed a handful of times. J is TRBJ1-1 and V is TRBV18, with 9 bases matching TRBD1. Unmatched junction bases numbered 8, after V lost 2 bases and J lost 1 base. Germline V gene data show CDR1 as KGHSH and CDR2 as LQKENI. There are 17 residues in the CDR3. The CDR3 loop is CASSPNRGHGQNTEAFF. As DNA, the CDR3 is TGTGCCAGCTCACCAAACAGGGGGCATGGCCAGAACACTGAAGCTTTCTTT. The full variable domain, in which reference TRBV18 and TRBJ1-1 provide the parts outside the CDR3, is NAGVMQNPRHLVRRRGQEARLRCSPMKGHSHVYWYRQLPEEGLKFMVYLQKENIIDESGMPKERFSAEFPKEGPSILRIQQVVRGDSAAYFCASSPNRGHGQNTEAFFGQGTRLTVV.

This clonotype occurred many times. This rearrangement joins TRBV12-3 or TRBV12-4 to TRBJ2-1; TRBD1 aligns across 8 bases. This CDR3 contains 16 residues. Trimming at V came to 6 bases and at J to 6 bases, leaving 13 bases not matched to a gene. CDR3 amino acids: CASSRGTGRGGNEQFF. CDR3 coding DNA: TGTGCCAGCAGCCGGGGGACAGGTAGGGGTGGCAATGAGCAGTTCTTC.